This T cell receptor (beta chain) was captured in a study of shared clonotypes between healthy human individuals. Study-level results: Memory subsets had estimated richness that was generally smaller than that of naive subsets. Among non-shared clonotypes, generation probabilities were lower than among those shared by all four donors. It was anticipated that sequencing depth would influence how many clonotypes donors shared.

Terminally differentiated effector memory CD45RA+ cells were excluded from the naive CD8 cells, which were CD45RO-negative and positively selected for CCR7. Turning to this clone: Its antigen is undetermined. Additional DNA sequences in this sample encode the identical CDR3.

Each PCR replicate from the sorted subsets contained about 200 ng DNA, which is about 31,000 T cell genomes. Profiled with immunoSEQ multiplex PCR; TCRdb holds only in-frame clones, not every one. The data hold about 1,900,000 clones, with just under 95% observed a single time. The CDR3 runs 15 residues. Looked up from germline, CDR1 is MNHEY and CDR2 is SVGAGI. The V gene end was trimmed by 0 bases and the J gene end by 5 bases; junction bases not matched to a gene: 3. V usage is TRBV6-5 and J usage is TRBJ2-2; TRBD2 aligns across 7 bases. Sequencing was done on a sample of naive CD8+ T cells sorted from blood. The clonotype originates from a man between 18 and 29 years old in good health. The CDR3 protein is CASSYSRGGTGELFF. The CDR3 DNA is TGTGCCAGCAGTTACTCGAGGGGAGGGACCGGGGAGCTGTTTTTT.